Shown below are 28 T cell receptor beta chains from a single sample sequenced in a study of vaccination and CD4 T cells after COVID-19. The treatment is: approximately nine-day PBMC culture with coronavirus spike peptide pools or control peptides (ViraFEST assay). Which antigens these TCRs recognize remains unknown. The Oncomine TCR Beta short-read assay generated sequence data from the DNA of cultured CD4+ T cells. A single record per CDR3 protein comes from TCRdb applying MiXCR to the PCR reads. The sample includes 15,000 to 20,000 distinct CDR3 sequences, 60% seen only once; the top ten take 11%. The specimen sequenced was CD4+ T cells from blood, cultured in vitro. The receptors shown here come from a human donor who had recovered from COVID-19.

The chain carries TRBV7-9 and TRBJ1-1; D unresolved. The CDR3 extends over 14 amino acids. The germline gives CDR1 SEHNR, CDR2 FQNEAQ (reference sequence). Trimming took 1 base from V and 6 from J, leaving 12 bases between them. The CDR3 DNA is TGTGCCAGCAGCTTAGGGGCAGGCGGGGCTGAAGCTTTCTTT. This gives the protein CASSLGAGGAEAFF.

The chain uses TRBV2 and TRBJ1-2, with 7 bases that match TRBD1. Looked up from germline, CDR1 is SNHLY and CDR2 is FYNNEI. V was pared by 4 bases and J by 7 bases, with 6 bases of the junction left unmatched. The CDR3 loop spans 13 amino acids. The CDR3 protein is CASSALRGPGYTF. CDR3 DNA: TGTGCCAGCAGTGCGTTGAGGGGGCCTGGCTACACCTTC.

This clonotype was found once. Relative to the germline gene, one junction end is altered; a read error may explain this. The gene calls are TRBV19 and TRBJ2-5, with TRBD1 matching 7 bases. Germline assignment: CDR1 LNHDA and CDR2 SQIVND (reference sequence). This CDR3 has 15 residues. The CDR3 loop is CTSSKSGGIGETQYF. DNA for the CDR3: TGTACCAGTAGTAAGTCAGGGGGTATTGGAGAGACCCAGTACTTC.

The rearrangement uses TRBV6-1 and TRBJ1-6, with D perhaps TRBD1 (6 bases). CDR3 length: 14 amino acids. Trimming cost V 7 bases and J 5 bases, with 12 bases left between them. CDR1 is MNHNS, CDR2 SASEGT, per germline. CDR3 region: CASNGGGNNSPLHF. The CDR3 DNA reads as TGTGCCAGCAATGGAGGGGGGAATAATTCACCCCTCCACTTT.

This chain links TRBV25-1 with TRBJ1-2; D is possibly TRBD1 (6 bases). The V end lost 6 bases, the J end lost 6 bases, and 14 bases lay between the germline ends. CDR1 is MGHDK and CDR2 is SYGVNS in the germline V gene. The CDR3 has 13 residues. The CDR3 protein is CASSDQGSHGYTF. The CDR3 coding sequence is TGTGCCAGCAGCGATCAGGGGAGTCATGGCTACACCTTC.

This clonotype was observed a few times. The chain couples TRBV6-2 or TRBV6-3 to TRBJ1-2; 10 bases align to TRBD1. The germline gives CDR1 MNHEY, CDR2 SVGEGT. There are 14 residues in the CDR3. V shed 2 bases, J shed 5 bases, and the junction held 2 bases outside the gene matches. Written as DNA, the CDR3 is TGTGCCAGCAGTTACCCGGGACAGGGGTATGGCTACACCTTC. This codes for CASSYPGQGYGYTF.

CDR3 DNA: TGTGCCAGCAGCAGTAGGACGGGGGGAAACACTGAAGCTTTCTTT. Translating gives CASSSRTGGNTEAFF. The chain couples TRBV6-1 to TRBJ1-1, with D maybe TRBD1 (5 bases). This CDR3 is 15 amino acids long. V lost 6 bases and J 2 bases, leaving 16 bases between the germline ends. Germline loops: CDR1 MNHNS, CDR2 SASEGT.

V usage is TRBV7-9 and J usage is TRBJ2-2, with unresolved D. V shed 5 bases and J shed 0 bases, with 4 bases lying between them. CDR3 size: 13 residues. The germline gives CDR1 SEHNR, CDR2 FQNEAQ (reference sequence). The CDR3: CASSPANTGELFF. For the CDR3, the DNA is TGTGCCAGCAGCCCCGCGAACACCGGGGAGCTGTTTTTT. Full variable domain (remainder filled in from reference TRBV7-9 and TRBJ2-2): DTGVSQNPRHKITKRGQNVTFRCDPISEHNRLYWYRQTLGQGPEFLTYFQNEAQLEKSRLLSDRFSAERPKGSFSTLEIQRTEQGDSAMYLCASSPANTGELFFGEGSRLTVL.

This clonotype was seen only a few times. This rearrangement joins TRBV24-1 to TRBJ1-5; no clear D. The V end was cut by 5 bases, the J end by 7 bases, with 11 bases between. This CDR3 has 13 residues. Germline lookup yields CDR1 KGHDR and CDR2 SFDVKD. CDR3 nucleotides: TGTGCCACCAGTGCAGCGGCTGGACAGCCCCAGCATTTT. As protein: CATSAAAGQPQHF.

The V call is TRBV6-2 or TRBV6-3, the J call TRBJ1-2, with D maybe TRBD1 (5 bases). The CDR3 is made up of 16 amino acids. Trimming took off 6 bases at V and 4 bases at J, with 21 bases between the two ends. The germline CDR1 and CDR2 sequences are MNHEY and SVGEGT. The CDR3 sequence is CASRDPIPVDSYGYTF. CDR3 coding DNA: TGTGCCAGCAGGGATCCAATCCCCGTCGACAGCTATGGCTACACCTTC.

This chain links TRBV5-4 with TRBJ1-6, with D possibly TRBD1 on 5 matching bases. The CDR3 has 17 residues. The ends were cut back, 0 bases at V and 0 bases at J, with 10 bases in the middle. From germline, CDR1 is SGHNT and CDR2 YYREEE (reference sequence). CDR3 amino acids: CASSLGGGSSYNSPLHF. CDR3 DNA: TGTGCCAGCAGCTTGGGGGGGGGTAGCTCCTATAATTCACCCCTCCACTTT.

The rearrangement uses TRBV6-1 and TRBJ1-2; 12 positions match TRBD1. V lost 8 bases and J lost 2; bases outside the gene matches: 3. The CDR3 sequence is 14 residues long. Germline CDR1 MNHNS, CDR2 SASEGT. CDR3 in DNA: TGTGCCAGCGGGGGGACAGGGGGCAACTATGGCTACACCTTC. As protein: CASGGTGGNYGYTF.

The rearrangement uses TRBV7-2 and TRBJ1-5; D is unclear. This CDR3 has 16 amino acids. Germline V CDR1 and CDR2: SGHTA, FQGNSA. Trimming shortened V by 1 base and J by 4 bases, and 14 bases separated the two germline ends. The chain's CDR3 is CASSLVGQNSNQPQHF. The CDR3 DNA reads as TGTGCCAGCAGCTTAGTCGGTCAGAACTCGAATCAGCCCCAGCATTTT.

This clonotype was seen only a few times. V usage is TRBV20-1 and J usage is TRBJ1-5, with 7 bases identical to TRBD1. Germline V CDR1 and CDR2: DFQATT, SNEGSKA (reference sequence). The trim removed 3 bases at V and 5 bases at J, leaving 13 bases unmatched. The CDR3 is made up of 16 amino acids. The CDR3 here is CSARGLRGPGDQPQHF. DNA of the CDR3: TGCAGTGCTAGGGGGTTGAGGGGGCCGGGTGATCAGCCCCAGCATTTT.

The chain combines TRBV7-2 with TRBJ1-1; D call uncertain. Germline CDR1 and CDR2: SGHTA and FQGNSA. The CDR3 has 13 amino acids. Between the trimmed V and J ends, which lost 0 bases and 4 bases, there was a span of 6 bases. This CDR3 is CASSLAGFTEAFF. CDR3 sequence (DNA): TGTGCCAGCAGCTTAGCGGGGTTCACTGAAGCTTTCTTT. Full variable domain (rest looked up from reference TRBV7-2 and TRBJ1-1): GAGVSQSPSNKVTEKGKDVELRCDPISGHTALYWYRQSLGQGLEFLIYFQGNSAPDKSGLPSDRFSAERTGGSVSTLTIQRTQQEDSAVYLCASSLAGFTEAFFGQGTRLTVV.

The rearrangement uses TRBV20-1 and TRBJ2-3; D ambiguous. Trimming shortened V by 0 bases and J by 0 bases, and 22 bases separated the two germline ends. From germline, CDR1 is DFQATT and CDR2 SNEGSKA (reference sequence). This CDR3 is 19 amino acids long. This CDR3 is CSARETTWIPESSTDTQYF. DNA for the CDR3: TGCAGTGCTAGAGAGACGACATGGATCCCCGAGTCTAGCACAGATACGCAGTATTTT.

This chain uses TRBV11-2 with TRBJ1-2; 7 bases align to TRBD1. V lost 0 bases and J lost 3; bases outside the gene matches: 4. This CDR3 comprises 15 residues. Looked up from germline, CDR1 is SGHAT and CDR2 is FQNNGV. The CDR3 sequence is CASSLDGRGYYGYTF. The DNA for the CDR3 is TGTGCCAGCAGCTTAGATGGCAGGGGGTACTATGGCTACACCTTC. The variable domain in full, completed from reference TRBV11-2 and TRBJ1-2, reads EAGVAQSPRYKIIEKRQSVAFWCNPISGHATLYWYQQILGQGPKLLIQFQNNGVVDDSQLPKDRFSAERLKGVDSTLKIQPAKLEDSAVYLCASSLDGRGYYGYTFGSGTRLTVV.

This clonotype turned up a few times. The V call is TRBV7-2, the J call TRBJ2-7; the match to TRBD2 covers 9 bases. V was clipped by 2 bases and J by 6 bases; unmatched bases: 5. CDR1 is SGHTA and CDR2 is FQGNSA in the germline V gene. The length of the CDR3 is 14 residues. The chain's CDR3 is CASSLTKREVEQYF. CDR3 coding DNA: TGTGCCAGCAGCTTAACAAAGCGGGAGGTCGAGCAGTACTTC.

The chain uses TRBV20-1 and TRBJ2-7, with 9 bases fitting TRBD1. Trimming took 3 bases from V and 1 from J; bases not matched to a gene: 7. The CDR3 is 15 amino acids. The germline CDR1 and CDR2 sequences are DFQATT and SNEGSKA (reference sequence). Here the CDR3 reads CSASNPGTGSYEQYF. The CDR3 region has the DNA TGCAGTGCTAGTAATCCCGGGACAGGGTCCTACGAGCAGTACTTC.

This clonotype was counted a few times. The chain links TRBV2 to TRBJ1-1; D possibly corresponds to TRBD1 (5 bases). Trimming removed 6 bases at V and 2 bases at J, with 10 bases between. Germline V gene data show CDR1 as SNHLY and CDR2 as FYNNEI. There are 13 residues in the CDR3. CDR3 in amino acids: CASRGDFNTEAFF. CDR3 nucleotide sequence: TGTGCCAGCAGGGGGGACTTCAACACTGAAGCTTTCTTT.

The CDR3 is CASSLVPGNTEAFF. The CDR3 nucleotides are TGTGCCAGCAGCTTAGTCCCAGGGAACACTGAAGCTTTCTTT. The rearrangement links TRBV7-9 to TRBJ1-1; D gene unclear. Germline CDR1 is SEHNR and CDR2 is FQNEAQ (reference sequence). The CDR3 has 14 residues. The V gene lost 1 base and the J gene lost 1 base, with 7 bases spanning the gap.

This chain uses TRBV2 with TRBJ2-7; either TRBD1 or TRBD2 may fit D (5 bases each). This CDR3 comprises 12 residues. V lost 6 bases, J lost 8 bases, and 14 bases lay in between. In germline, CDR1 is SNHLY, CDR2 FYNNEI. CDR3 amino acids: CASRSVGTKQYF. In DNA, the CDR3 is TGTGCCAGCAGGTCGGTCGGGACGAAGCAGTACTTC.

This clonotype was seen a handful of times. The genes are TRBV18 and TRBJ2-2, with D possibly TRBD1 on 5 matching bases. V dropped 5 bases and J dropped 1 base, with 8 bases sitting between them. Germline V gives CDR1 KGHSH, CDR2 LQKENI. This CDR3 comprises 14 residues. The CDR3 coding sequence is TGTGCCAGCTCATCGCAGGGGAACACCGGGGAGCTGTTTTTT. This encodes CASSSQGNTGELFF.

This clonotype was seen a few times. The genes are TRBV28 and TRBJ2-2; the match to TRBD1 covers 7 bases. There are 14 residues in the CDR3. V was pared by 2 bases and J by 7 bases, with 4 bases of the junction left unmatched. Per germline, CDR1 MDHEN and CDR2 SYDVKM. CDR3 nucleotide sequence: TGTGCCAGCAGTTTAAATGCAGGGGGCGGGGAGCTGTTTTTT. It translates to CASSLNAGGGELFF.

V usage is TRBV19 and J usage is TRBJ2-5; 8 nucleotides align to TRBD2. Per the germline V gene, CDR1 is LNHDA and CDR2 is SQIVND (reference sequence). J lost 1 base, V lost 2 bases, and 3 bases had no gene match. The CDR3 length is 15 residues. The CDR3 reads CASSILAGLQETQYF. DNA of the CDR3: TGTGCCAGTAGTATATTAGCGGGACTCCAAGAGACCCAGTACTTC.

The chain links TRBV20-1 to TRBJ2-3; 9 bases line up with TRBD2. With V trimmed by 7 bases and J by 2 bases, 4 bases remained unmatched. CDR1 and CDR2 from the germline V gene are DFQATT and SNEGSKA (reference sequence). The CDR3 totals 13 residues. Written as DNA, the CDR3 is TGCAGTGAAGCGGGGGGACACACAGATACGCAGTATTTT. Translating gives CSEAGGHTDTQYF.

The J gene is TRBJ2-5, the V gene TRBV7-2; TRBD2 matches at 10 bases. The CDR3 sequence is 16 residues long. CDR1 and CDR2 from the germline V gene are SGHTA and FQGNSA. V dropped 1 base and J dropped 5; count of bases not matched to a gene: 7. CDR3 sequence reads: CASSLVPSGGAETQYF. CDR3 nucleotide sequence: TGTGCCAGCAGCTTAGTCCCCAGCGGGGGGGCTGAGACCCAGTACTTC.

V gene TRBV27 combines with J gene TRBJ2-7, with D perhaps TRBD2 (5 bases). The V end was cut by 10 bases, the J end by 0 bases, with 19 bases between. This CDR3 is 15 amino acids long. The V gene's germline CDR1 is MNHEY and CDR2 SMNVEV (reference sequence). DNA of the CDR3: TGTGCCAACCCAACCCCGCCGACTACCTCCTACGAGCAGTACTTC. As protein: CANPTPPTTSYEQYF.